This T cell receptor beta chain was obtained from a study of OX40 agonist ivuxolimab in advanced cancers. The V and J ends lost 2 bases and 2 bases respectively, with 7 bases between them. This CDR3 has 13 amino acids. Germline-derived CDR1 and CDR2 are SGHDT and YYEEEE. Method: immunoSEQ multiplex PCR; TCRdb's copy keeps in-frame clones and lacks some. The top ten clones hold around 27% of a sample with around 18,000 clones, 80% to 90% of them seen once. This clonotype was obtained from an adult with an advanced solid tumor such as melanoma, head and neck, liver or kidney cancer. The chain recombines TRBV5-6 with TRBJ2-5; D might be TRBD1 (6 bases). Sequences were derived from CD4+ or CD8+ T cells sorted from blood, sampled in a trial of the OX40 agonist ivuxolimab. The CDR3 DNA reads TGTGCCAGCAGCTTAGGGGGTCAAGAGACCCAGTACTTC. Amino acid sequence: CASSLGGQETQYF.